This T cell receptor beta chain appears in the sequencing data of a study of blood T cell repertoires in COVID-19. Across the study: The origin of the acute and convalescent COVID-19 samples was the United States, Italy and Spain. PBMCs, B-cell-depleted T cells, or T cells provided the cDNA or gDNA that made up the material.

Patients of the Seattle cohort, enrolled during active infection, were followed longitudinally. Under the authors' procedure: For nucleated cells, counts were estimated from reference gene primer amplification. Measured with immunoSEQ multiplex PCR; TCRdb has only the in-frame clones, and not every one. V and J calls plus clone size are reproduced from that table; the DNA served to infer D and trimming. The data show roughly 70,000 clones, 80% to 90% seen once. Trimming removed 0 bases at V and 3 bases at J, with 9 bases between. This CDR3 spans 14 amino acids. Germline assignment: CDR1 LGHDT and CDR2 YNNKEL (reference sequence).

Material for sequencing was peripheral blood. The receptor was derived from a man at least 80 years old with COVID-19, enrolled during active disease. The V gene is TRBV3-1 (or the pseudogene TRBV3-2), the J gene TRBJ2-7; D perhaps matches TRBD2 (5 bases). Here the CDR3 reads CASSQDSRGYEQYF. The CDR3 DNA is TGTGCCAGCAGCCAAGATAGCCGGGGCTACGAGCAGTACTTC.